Ten or more counts support the clone carrying this TCR beta chain. The data derive from a study of blood T cells in healthy people across ages. Using a J-beta primer mix together with a sample-barcoded 5' primer, a second PCR was run for roughly 7 to 11 cycles. TCRdb reprocessed the 5' RACE reads via MiXCR and lists one record per CDR3 protein. The sample shows more than 800,000 distinct CDR3 sequences, around 26% of them seen only once. The V and J ends lost 3 bases and 0 bases respectively, with 9 bases between them. The CDR3 sequence is 16 residues long. Sample: blood. The sequence came from an elderly woman in good health. V gene TRBV12-3 or TRBV12-4 combines with J gene TRBJ2-6; the D gene is possibly TRBD1 (5 bases). The CDR3 region is CASSFRQSSGANVLTF. The CDR3 DNA follows: TGTGCCAGCAGTTTCCGACAGAGCTCTGGGGCCAACGTCCTGACTTTC.